The source of this TCR beta chain is a study of shared clonotypes between healthy human individuals. Donors comprised healthy HIV-negative adults lacking recent acute infections or vaccinations. Genomic DNA, for the unsorted samples, came from tens of millions of PBMCs. The CDR3 is 13 residues long. From germline, CDR1 is SGHKS and CDR2 YYEKEE (reference sequence). Study-wide results and limits: Blood was the only sampled material, and tissue repertoires likely differ.

Details on this clone: The antigen remains unidentified. A much more abundant neighbour one base away suggests this may be a read error.

Libraries were prepared by immunoSEQ multiplex PCR; TCRdb keeps only in-frame clonotypes and omits some of them. The repertoire consists of about 490,000 clones, with about 82% occurring once and the leading ten covering 10% to 15%. This chain uses TRBV5-5 with TRBJ2-5; D may correspond to TRBD1 or TRBD2 (5 bases each). The J call may be mistaken, given a closer DNA end match to TRBJ2-7. The source material was PBMCs. The receptor was isolated from a woman aged 40-49 years in good health. Some clones in this sample may be carry-over from other donors' samples. The CDR3 nucleotides read TGTGCCAGCAGCTTGGGGGGGATCTACGAGCAGTACTTC. Translated: CASSLGGIYEQYF.